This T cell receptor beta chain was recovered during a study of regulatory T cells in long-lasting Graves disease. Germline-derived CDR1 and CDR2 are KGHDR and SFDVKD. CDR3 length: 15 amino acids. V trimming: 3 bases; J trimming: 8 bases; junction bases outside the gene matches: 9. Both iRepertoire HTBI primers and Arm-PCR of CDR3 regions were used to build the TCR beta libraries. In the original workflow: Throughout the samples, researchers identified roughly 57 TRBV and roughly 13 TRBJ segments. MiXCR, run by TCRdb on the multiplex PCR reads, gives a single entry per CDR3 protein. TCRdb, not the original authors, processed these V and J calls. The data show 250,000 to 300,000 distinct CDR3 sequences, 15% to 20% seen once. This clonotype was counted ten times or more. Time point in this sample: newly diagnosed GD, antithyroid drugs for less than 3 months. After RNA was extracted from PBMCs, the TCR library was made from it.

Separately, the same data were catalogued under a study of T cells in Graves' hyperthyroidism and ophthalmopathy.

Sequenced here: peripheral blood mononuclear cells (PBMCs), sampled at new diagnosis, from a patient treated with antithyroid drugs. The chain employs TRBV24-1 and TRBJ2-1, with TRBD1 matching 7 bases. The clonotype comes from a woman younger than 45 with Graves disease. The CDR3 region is CATSDQTGAADEQFF. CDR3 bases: TGTGCCACCAGTGATCAAACAGGGGCTGCGGATGAGCAGTTCTTC.